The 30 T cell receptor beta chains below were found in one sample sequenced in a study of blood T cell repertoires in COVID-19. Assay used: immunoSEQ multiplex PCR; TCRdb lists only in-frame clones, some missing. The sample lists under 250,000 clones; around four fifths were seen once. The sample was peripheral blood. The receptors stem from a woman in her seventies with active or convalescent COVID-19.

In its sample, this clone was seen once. The CDR3 DNA is TGCGCCAGCAGCTTGAATAAGAACACTGAAGCTTTCTTT. The encoded protein is CASSLNKNTEAFF. The chain carries TRBV5-1 and TRBJ1-1; D is unresolved. This CDR3 spans 13 amino acids. CDR1 and CDR2 (germline): SGHRS, YFSETQ. V was trimmed by 1 base and J by 1 base, leaving 5 bases between them.

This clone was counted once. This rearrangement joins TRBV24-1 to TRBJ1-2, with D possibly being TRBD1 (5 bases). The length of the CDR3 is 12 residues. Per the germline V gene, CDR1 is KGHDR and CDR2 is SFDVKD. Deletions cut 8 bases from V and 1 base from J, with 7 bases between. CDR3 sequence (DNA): TGTGCCACCAAGGGGAATAACTATGGCTACACCTTC. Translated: CATKGNNYGYTF.

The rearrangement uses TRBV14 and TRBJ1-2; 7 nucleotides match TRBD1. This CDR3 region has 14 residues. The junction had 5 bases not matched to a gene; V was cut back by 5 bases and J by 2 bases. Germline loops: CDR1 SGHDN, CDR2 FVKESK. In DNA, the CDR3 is TGTGCCAGCAGCAGGTGGACAGGCAACTATGGCTACACCTTC. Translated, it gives CASSRWTGNYGYTF.

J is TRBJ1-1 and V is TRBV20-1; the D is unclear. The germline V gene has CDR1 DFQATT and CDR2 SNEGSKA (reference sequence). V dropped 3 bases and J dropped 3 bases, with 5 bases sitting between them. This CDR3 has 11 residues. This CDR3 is CSASYYTEAFF. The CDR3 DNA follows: TGCAGTGCTAGCTATTACACTGAAGCTTTCTTT.

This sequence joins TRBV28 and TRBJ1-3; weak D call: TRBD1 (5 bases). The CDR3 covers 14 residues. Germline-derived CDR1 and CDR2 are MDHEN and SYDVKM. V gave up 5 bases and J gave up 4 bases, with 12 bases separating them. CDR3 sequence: CASSPGGNGNTIYF. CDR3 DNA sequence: TGTGCCAGCAGTCCGGGGGGGAACGGAAACACCATATATTTT.

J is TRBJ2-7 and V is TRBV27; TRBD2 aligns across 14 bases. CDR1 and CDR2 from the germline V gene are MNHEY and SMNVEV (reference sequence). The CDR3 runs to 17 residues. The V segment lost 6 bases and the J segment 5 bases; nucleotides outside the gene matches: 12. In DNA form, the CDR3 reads TGTGCCAGCAGCTTAGGGGGGACTAGCGGGAGCCCCCACGAGCAGTACTTC. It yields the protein CASSLGGTSGSPHEQYF.

The CDR3 loop reads CASSLNPGGNTGELFF. Here the CDR3 DNA reads TGCGCCAGCAGCTTGAACCCAGGGGGGAACACCGGGGAGCTGTTTTTT. V and J are TRBV5-1 and TRBJ2-2; the match to TRBD1 covers 7 bases. This CDR3 has 16 residues. Germline-derived CDR1 and CDR2 are SGHRS and YFSETQ. J lost 1 base, V lost 1 base, and 4 bases had no gene match.

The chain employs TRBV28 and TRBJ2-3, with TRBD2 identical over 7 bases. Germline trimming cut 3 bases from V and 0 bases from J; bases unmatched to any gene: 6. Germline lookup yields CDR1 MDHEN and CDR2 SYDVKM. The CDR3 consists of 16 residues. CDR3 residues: CASSFPGSGSTDTQYF. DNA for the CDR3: TGTGCCAGCAGTTTCCCGGGTAGCGGGAGCACAGATACGCAGTATTTT.

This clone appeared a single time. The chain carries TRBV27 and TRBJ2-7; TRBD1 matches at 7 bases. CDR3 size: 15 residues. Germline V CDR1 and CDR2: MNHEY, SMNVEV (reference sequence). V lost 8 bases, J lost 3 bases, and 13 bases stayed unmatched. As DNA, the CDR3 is TGTGCCAGCGCGCGGAAAGGGACAGCCCTCTACGAGCAGTACTTC. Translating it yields CASARKGTALYEQYF.

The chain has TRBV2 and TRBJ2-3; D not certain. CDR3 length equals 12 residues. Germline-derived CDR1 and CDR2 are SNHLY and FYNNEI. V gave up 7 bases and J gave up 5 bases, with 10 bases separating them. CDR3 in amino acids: CASKRDQDTQYF. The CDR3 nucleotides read TGTGCCAGCAAGAGAGATCAAGATACGCAGTATTTT. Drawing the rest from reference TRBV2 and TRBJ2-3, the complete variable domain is EPEVTQTPSHQVTQMGQEVILRCVPISNHLYFYWYRQILGQKVEFLVSFYNNEISEKSEIFDDQFSVERPDGSNFTLKIRSTKLEDSAMYFCASKRDQDTQYFGPGTRLTVL.

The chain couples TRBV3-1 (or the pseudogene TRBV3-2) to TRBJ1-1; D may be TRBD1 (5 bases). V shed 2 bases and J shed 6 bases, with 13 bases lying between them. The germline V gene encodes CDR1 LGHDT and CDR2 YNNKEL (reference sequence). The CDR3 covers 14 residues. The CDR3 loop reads CASSQQGIRAEAFF. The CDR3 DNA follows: TGTGCCAGCAGCCAACAGGGAATAAGGGCTGAAGCTTTCTTT.

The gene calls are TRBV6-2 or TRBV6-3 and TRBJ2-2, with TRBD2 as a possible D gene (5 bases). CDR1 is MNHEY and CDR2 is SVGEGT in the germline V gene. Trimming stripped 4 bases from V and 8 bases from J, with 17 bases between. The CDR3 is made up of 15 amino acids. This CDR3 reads CASSFPPPGWGELFF. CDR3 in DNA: TGTGCCAGCAGTTTCCCCCCCCCGGGATGGGGGGAGCTGTTTTTT.

CDR3 sequence: CASSRTSGAYNEQFF. In nucleotides, the CDR3 is TGTGCCAGTAGTAGGACTAGCGGGGCCTACAATGAGCAGTTCTTC. This chain uses TRBV19 with TRBJ2-1; 12 bases are a match to TRBD2. This CDR3 comprises 15 residues. V shed 4 bases and J 2 bases; nucleotides not matched to a gene: 0. CDR1 LNHDA and CDR2 SQIVND come from the germline V gene (reference sequence).

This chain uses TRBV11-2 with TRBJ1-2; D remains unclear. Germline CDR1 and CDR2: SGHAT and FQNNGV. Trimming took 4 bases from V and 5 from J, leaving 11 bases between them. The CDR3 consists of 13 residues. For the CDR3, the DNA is TGTGCCAGCAGCTCGACGGGGATGTATGGCTACACCTTC. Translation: CASSSTGMYGYTF.

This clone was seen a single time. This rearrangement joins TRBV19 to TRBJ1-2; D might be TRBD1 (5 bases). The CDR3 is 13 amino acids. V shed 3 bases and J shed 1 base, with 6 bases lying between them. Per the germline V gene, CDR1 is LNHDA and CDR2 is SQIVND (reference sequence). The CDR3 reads CASSIDSNYGYTF. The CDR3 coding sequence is TGTGCCAGTAGTATTGACAGTAACTATGGCTACACCTTC.

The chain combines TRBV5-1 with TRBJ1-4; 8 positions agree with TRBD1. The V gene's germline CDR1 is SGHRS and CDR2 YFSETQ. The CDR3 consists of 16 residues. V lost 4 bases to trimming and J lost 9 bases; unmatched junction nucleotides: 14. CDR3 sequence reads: CASSTSYQGASQKLFF. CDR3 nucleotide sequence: TGCGCCAGCAGCACCTCCTATCAGGGGGCGTCTCAAAAACTGTTTTTT.

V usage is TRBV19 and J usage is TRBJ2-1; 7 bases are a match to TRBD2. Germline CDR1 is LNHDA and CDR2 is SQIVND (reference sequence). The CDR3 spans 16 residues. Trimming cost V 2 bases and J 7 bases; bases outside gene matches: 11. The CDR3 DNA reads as TGTGCCAGTAGTATATTGGGGCTAGCGGTCCGGAATGAGCAGTTCTTC. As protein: CASSILGLAVRNEQFF.

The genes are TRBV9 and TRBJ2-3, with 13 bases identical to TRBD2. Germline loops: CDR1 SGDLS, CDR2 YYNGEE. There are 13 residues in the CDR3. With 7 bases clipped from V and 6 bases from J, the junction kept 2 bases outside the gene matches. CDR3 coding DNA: TGTGCCAGCCGGACTAGCGGGAGTGATACGCAGTATTTT. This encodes CASRTSGSDTQYF.

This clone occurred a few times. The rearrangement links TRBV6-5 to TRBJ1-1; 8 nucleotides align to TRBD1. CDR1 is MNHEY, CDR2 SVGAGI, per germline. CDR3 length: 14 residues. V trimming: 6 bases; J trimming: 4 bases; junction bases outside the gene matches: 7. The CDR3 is CASSPPGGLTEAFF. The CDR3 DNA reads TGTGCCAGCAGCCCGCCAGGGGGCCTCACTGAAGCTTTCTTT.

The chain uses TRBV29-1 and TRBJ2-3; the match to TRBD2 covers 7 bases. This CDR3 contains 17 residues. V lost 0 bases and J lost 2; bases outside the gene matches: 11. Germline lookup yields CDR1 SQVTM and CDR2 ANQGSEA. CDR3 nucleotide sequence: TGCAGCGTTGAAGATTCAGGGAGCGGGGTCCTCACAGATACGCAGTATTTT. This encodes CSVEDSGSGVLTDTQYF.

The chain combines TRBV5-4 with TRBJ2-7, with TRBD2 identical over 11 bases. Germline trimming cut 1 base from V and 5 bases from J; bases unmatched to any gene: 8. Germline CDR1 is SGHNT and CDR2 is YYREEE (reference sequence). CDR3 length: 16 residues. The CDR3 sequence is CASSLRLAGGIDEQYF. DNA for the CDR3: TGTGCCAGCAGCTTGAGGCTAGCGGGAGGTATCGACGAGCAGTACTTC.

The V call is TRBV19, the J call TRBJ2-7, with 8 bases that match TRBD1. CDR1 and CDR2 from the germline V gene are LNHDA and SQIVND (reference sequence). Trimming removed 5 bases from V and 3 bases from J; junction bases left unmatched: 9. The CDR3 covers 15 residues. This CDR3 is CASSAAGGLGYEQYF. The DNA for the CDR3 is TGTGCCAGTAGTGCAGCAGGGGGCTTAGGCTACGAGCAGTACTTC.

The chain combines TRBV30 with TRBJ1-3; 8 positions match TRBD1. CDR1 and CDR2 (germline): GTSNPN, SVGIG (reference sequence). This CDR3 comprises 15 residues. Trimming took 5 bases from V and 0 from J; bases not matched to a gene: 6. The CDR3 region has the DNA TGTGCCTGGTCGGGACAGGCGAACTCTGGAAACACCATATATTTT. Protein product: CAWSGQANSGNTIYF.

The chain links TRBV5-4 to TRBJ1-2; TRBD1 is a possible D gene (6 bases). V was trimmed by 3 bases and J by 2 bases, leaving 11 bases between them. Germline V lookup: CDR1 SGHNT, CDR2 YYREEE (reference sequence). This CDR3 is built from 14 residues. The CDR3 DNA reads TGTGCCAGCAGCTCGAGGACAGTCAACTATGGCTACACCTTC. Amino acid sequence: CASSSRTVNYGYTF.

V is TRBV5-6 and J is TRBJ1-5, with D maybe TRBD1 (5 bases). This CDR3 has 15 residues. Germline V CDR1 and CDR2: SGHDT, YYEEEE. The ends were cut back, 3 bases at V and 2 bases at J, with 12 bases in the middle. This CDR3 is CASSSRGGGNQPQHF. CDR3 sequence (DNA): TGTGCCAGCAGCTCCCGGGGAGGGGGCAATCAGCCCCAGCATTTT.

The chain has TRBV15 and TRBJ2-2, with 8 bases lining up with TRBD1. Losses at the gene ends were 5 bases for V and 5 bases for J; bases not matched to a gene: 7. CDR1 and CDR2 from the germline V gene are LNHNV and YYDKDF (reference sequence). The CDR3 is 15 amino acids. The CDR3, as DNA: TGTGCCACCAGCGCAGACAGGGGTTGGACCGGGGAGCTGTTTTTT. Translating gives CATSADRGWTGELFF.

CDR3 DNA sequence: TGTGCCAGCAGCTTAGACGGTCGTTGGACCGGGGAGCTGTTTTTT. Translated, it gives CASSLDGRWTGELFF. This chain uses TRBV7-8 with TRBJ2-2; D remains unclear. V was shortened by 1 base and J by 5 bases, with 11 bases between the two germline ends. CDR3 size: 15 residues. CDR1 and CDR2 (germline): SGHVS, FQNEAQ. Looking up the rest from reference TRBV7-8 and TRBJ2-2 gives the full variable domain: GAGVSQSPRYKVAKRGQDVALRCDPISGHVSLFWYQQALGQGPEFLTYFQNEAQLDKSGLPSDRFFAERPEGSVSTLKIQRTQQEDSAVYLCASSLDGRWTGELFFGEGSRLTVL.

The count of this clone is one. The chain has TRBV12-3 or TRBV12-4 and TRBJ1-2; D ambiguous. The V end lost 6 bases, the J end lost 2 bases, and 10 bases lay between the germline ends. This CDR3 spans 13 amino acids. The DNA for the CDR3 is TGTGCCAGCAGAAGGGCGGGAAACTATGGCTACACCTTC. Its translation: CASRRAGNYGYTF.

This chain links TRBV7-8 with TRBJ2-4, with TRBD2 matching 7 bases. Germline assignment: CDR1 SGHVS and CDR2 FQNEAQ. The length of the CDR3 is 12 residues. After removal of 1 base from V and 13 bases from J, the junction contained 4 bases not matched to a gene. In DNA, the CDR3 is TGTGCCAGCAGCTTAGTGGGAGGGGCCCAGTACTTC. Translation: CASSLVGGAQYF. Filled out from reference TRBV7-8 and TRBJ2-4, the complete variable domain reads GAGVSQSPRYKVAKRGQDVALRCDPISGHVSLFWYQQALGQGPEFLTYFQNEAQLDKSGLPSDRFFAERPEGSVSTLKIQRTQQEDSAVYLCASSLVGGAQYFGAGTRLSVL.

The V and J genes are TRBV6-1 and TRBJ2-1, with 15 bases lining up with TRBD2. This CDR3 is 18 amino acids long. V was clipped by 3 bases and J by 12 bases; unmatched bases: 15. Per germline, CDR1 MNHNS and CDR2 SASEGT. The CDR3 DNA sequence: TGTGCCAGCAGTGACGCCGGCTACGGACTAGCGGGAGGGCACGGGCAGTTCTTC. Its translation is CASSDAGYGLAGGHGQFF.